This T cell receptor (beta chain) was sequenced for a study of T cells in Graves' hyperthyroidism and ophthalmopathy (dated 2019 in TCRdb). In terms of the full investigation: Peripheral blood was sampled at the time of initial diagnosis, prior to any treatment. A discovery cohort of about 95 patients, about 44 with Graves' ophthalmopathy and 55 to 60 with stable Graves' hyperthyroidism, was used to find distinguishing TCR V-J signatures. Whether ophthalmopathy could be predicted prospectively was tested in an independent validation cohort made up of roughly 19 hyperthyroidism patients plus 17 patients who later progressed to ophthalmopathy. The 75 to 100 discovery patients were randomly split 7:3 into training and test sets. In addition, the study compared T-cell repertoires in thyroid tissue and in blood from several Graves' hyperthyroidism patients. After blood sampling, hyperthyroidism patients were treated with methimazole at a starting dose of 30 mg daily, and ophthalmopathy patients were treated with high-dose intravenous methylprednisolone. According to the paper, TCR Vbeta CDR3 sequencing was carried out on 135 peripheral blood samples, which came from 40 to 45 ophthalmopathy, approximately 72 hyperthyroidism and about 17 progressor patients.

Graves' hyperthyroidism was defined as stable when no progression to ophthalmopathy occurred over 18 months of follow-up. The hyperthyroidism patients were between 18 and 65 years old and newly diagnosed, with a disease duration of less than 2 months. Any patient with an uncontrolled infection, another autoimmune disease, pregnancy or lactation was excluded. Diagnoses were established on the basis of clinical symptoms, serum thyroxine and TRAb, thyroid ultrasound, and orbital computed tomography. PBMCs were isolated from 7.5 to 10 ml of fresh peripheral blood by Ficoll-Paque density gradient centrifugation. Trizol reagent was used to extract total RNA, and RNA quality was then checked on an Agilent 2100 Bioanalyzer. TCR beta CDR3 regions were amplified from RNA transcripts. A first-round RT-PCR of the TCR CDR3 used the HTBI primer set with the Qiagen OneStep RT-PCR kit. A second multiplex PCR round built the libraries, followed by size selection and purification. Libraries were sequenced paired-end with 100 bp reads on an Illumina HiSeq2000. Concerning the study's data processing: SOAPnuke was used to process the raw data, removing reads that contained adapters or uncalled bases, had a mean Phred below 15, or lacked an exact match to the constant primer or identifier. High-quality paired reads were merged using COPE v1.2.5, and each unique nucleotide sequence was defined as a clonotype. MiTCR v1.1 was used to align the clonotypes against IMGT TRBV, TRBD and TRBJ reference segments. The analysis was restricted to V-J combinations with a frequency above 0.0001, which together covered 99.2% of the repertoires. The TCS score was defined as F50 (clonal expansion) divided by E x V (chaos), with BLOSUM62-based TCRdist calculated between CDR3 peptides within each V-J. Welch's t-statistics and random forest reduced around 550 V-J features to 13, which were used in a naive Bayes classifier (R e1071). TCRdb reworked the public reads: Q25 trimming with fastp, MiXCR clone assembly, productive beta chains retained. Merged by CDR3 protein, the rows form single entries marked with the most common genes and DNA. The V and J calls shown here were made by TCRdb, not taken from the authors' results. This sample is represented by over 450,000 distinct CDR3 sequences; approximately 14% of them were singletons. The ten largest clones take up around 17% of the sample.

This clonotype was seen repeatedly, ten times or more. The antigen this receptor binds is unknown. Within one base of it there is no much larger clone, and no base qualities were kept. What the study reported, not specific to this receptor: In validation, the model predicted progression to ophthalmopathy with 60% to 71% sensitivity and 72% to 85% specificity, a median of 6.5 months before onset. Most expanded thyroid clonotypes (frequency above 0.001) were also detected in blood, suggesting blood repertoires may reflect thyroid immune responses. Sample size was not statistically predetermined, and blinding of investigators to group allocation was not performed. In cross-validation, a model built on a 13 V-J signature told ophthalmopathy apart from stable hyperthyroidism with approximately 90% sensitivity and 81% to 82% specificity, and in testing the same model reached 80%/75%.

This receptor was identified in a woman aged 18-30 years with Graves' hyperthyroidism. Sample: blood.

The CDR3 region: CASGSPPRTGSYNEQFF. The DNA sequence is as follows: TGTGCTAGTGGTTCCCCCCCTAGGACAGGCTCCTACAATGAGCAGTTCTTC. The chain is encoded by TRBV12-5 joined to TRBJ2-1, and TRBD1 aligns with 7 junction nucleotides. From cysteine to phenylalanine, the CDR3 is 17 amino acids long. Solely the CDR3 DNA is kept, with 51 bases framed from the first base. CDR1 LGHNT and CDR2 FRNRAP were looked up in the germline V gene. V trim: 4 bases; J trim: 0 bases; unmatched bases: 9.